A selection of T cell receptor beta chains follows, all from one sample in a study of T-cell reconstitution after alpha-beta-depleted transplantation in children. MiXCR, run by TCRdb on the PCR reads, gives a single entry per CDR3 protein. The sample contains hundreds of thousands of distinct CDR3 sequences, 15% to 20% of which appear only once. The material sequenced was PBMCs from the stem cell graft donor, taken from the stem cell graft. These receptors originate from a human donor who donated a stem cell graft to a child with acute myeloid leukemia. Both conserved end residues are trimmed from each CDR3. Fields, in order: V gene, J gene, CDR3 protein.

V: TRBV7-9
J: TRBJ1-2
CDR3: ASSLEDFLDYT

V: TRBV15
J: TRBJ2-4
CDR3: ATSRGGKAKNIQY

V: TRBV12-3/TRBV12-4
J: TRBJ1-5
CDR3: ASSGARYQPQH

V: TRBV9
J: TRBJ2-5
CDR3: ASSEQGRETQY

V: TRBV20-1
J: TRBJ1-1
CDR3: SAREKRGDTEAF

V: TRBV12-3/TRBV12-4
J: TRBJ2-2
CDR3: ASSPGTALELF

V: TRBV19
J: TRBJ1-2
CDR3: ASSRDRAVLNYGYT

V: TRBV7-9
J: TRBJ1-1
CDR3: ASSDHWGSEAF

V: TRBV29-1
J: TRBJ1-2
CDR3: SGKANYGYT

V: TRBV24-1
J: TRBJ1-5
CDR3: ATSGAGAANQPQH

V: TRBV25-1
J: TRBJ1-2
CDR3: ASMGQSEGYT

V: TRBV20-1
J: TRBJ2-6
CDR3: SAPLTGVGANVLT

V: TRBV5-5
J: TRBJ2-1
CDR3: ASSSKGRSSYNEQF

V: TRBV13
J: TRBJ2-1
CDR3: ASSLDGTGPRARGNEQF

V: TRBV24-1
J: TRBJ1-5
CDR3: ATSDRTVNQPQH

V: TRBV20-1
J: TRBJ1-4
CDR3: SARETAYEKLF

V: TRBV4-1
J: TRBJ2-3
CDR3: ASSQERTQY

V: TRBV10-3
J: TRBJ2-3
CDR3: AINPGRSTDTQY

V: TRBV7-2
J: TRBJ2-3
CDR3: ASSSTGPGDTQY

V: TRBV20-1
J: TRBJ1-4
CDR3: SASGQGCEKLF

V: TRBV20-1
J: TRBJ2-4
CDR3: APSGGLAKNIQY

V: TRBV20-1
J: TRBJ2-2
CDR3: SASSLAQGTGELF

V: TRBV29-1
J: TRBJ2-3
CDR3: SVVSDTDTQY

V: TRBV5-6
J: TRBJ1-2
CDR3: ASSLAGSNYGYT

V: TRBV4-1
J: TRBJ1-2
CDR3: ASSQSIRDSLPYGYT

V: TRBV7-9
J: TRBJ1-1
CDR3: ASTNSQGSEAF

V: TRBV7-9
J: TRBJ1-4
CDR3: ASSPGTGPNEKLF

V: TRBV20-1
J: TRBJ1-1
CDR3: SARDAQGDTEAF

V: TRBV30
J: TRBJ1-5
CDR3: AWSGGESQPQH

V: TRBV7-2
J: TRBJ2-7
CDR3: ASSLRGSADEQY

V: TRBV7-9
J: TRBJ1-1
CDR3: ASSLDPVAAEAF

V: TRBV20-1
J: TRBJ1-2
CDR3: SASRGLWGYT

V: TRBV25-1
J: TRBJ1-2
CDR3: ASSSSRRQGGYT

V: TRBV20-1
J: TRBJ1-1
CDR3: SARATGGDTEAF

V: TRBV20-1
J: TRBJ1-2
CDR3: SALPGQGIGGYT

V: TRBV5-1
J: TRBJ1-5
CDR3: ASSLNGVGQPQH

V: TRBV5-1
J: TRBJ1-1
CDR3: ASSLEFTGLLNPNTEAF

V: TRBV5-1
J: TRBJ2-1
CDR3: ASSSSGLDFDEQF

V: TRBV21-1
J: TRBJ2-7
CDR3: ASSNPHRGQDEQY

V: TRBV10-1
J: TRBJ2-7
CDR3: ASRKIGAYEQY

V: TRBV4-1
J: TRBJ2-1
CDR3: ASSQLGQVAFLEQF

V: TRBV11-2
J: TRBJ2-5
CDR3: ASSSRDSGQETQY

V: TRBV4-2
J: TRBJ1-1
CDR3: ASSQLRDSERAF

V: TRBV20-1
J: TRBJ2-1
CDR3: SASTGPAYNEQF

V: TRBV30
J: TRBJ2-7
CDR3: AWAGAYEQY

V: TRBV7-6
J: TRBJ2-1
CDR3: ASSLSQNNEQF

V: TRBV10-3
J: TRBJ2-7
CDR3: AIGDEWTYEQY

V: TRBV12-3/TRBV12-4
J: TRBJ1-1
CDR3: ASSPGTPIYTEAF

V: TRBV7-9
J: TRBJ1-5
CDR3: ASSLAGRNQPQH

V: TRBV9
J: TRBJ1-2
CDR3: ASSRNQGQDGYT

V: TRBV20-1
J: TRBJ2-1
CDR3: SAPRLGLATNNEQF

V: TRBV12-3/TRBV12-4
J: TRBJ1-2
CDR3: ASKPLRGGIGYT

V: TRBV4-1
J: TRBJ1-1
CDR3: ASSQDRGVGRGTEAF